This TCR beta chain was captured in a study of cytomegalovirus exposure and HLA in healthy donors. General study findings and limits: One later analysis reportedly identified an Asian-associated ancestry cluster that showed fewer N-insertions than the 666-donor mean. Some TCR beta chains (more than 150 of them) were listed as cytomegalovirus-associated. Using the classifier, cytomegalovirus status was reportedly diagnosed with high specificity and sensitivity. A missense DCLRE1C variant was associated with V- and J-gene trimming of TCR beta chains in a later analysis, and an independent cohort replicated the association.

This CDR3 contains 14 residues. The V gene lost 0 bases and the J gene lost 3 bases, with 8 bases spanning the gap. Looked up from germline, CDR1 is SGHTA and CDR2 is FQGNSA. The PCR contained 60 Vbeta and 13 Jbeta primers. The data were produced by immunoSEQ multiplex PCR, yet TCRdb's version contains in-frame clones alone and is incomplete. The sample contains about 85,000 clones, 80% of which appear only once. A remark on this clone: The antigen is unknown.

This sequence was found in a man aged 50-60 years in good health and CMV-seropositive. The sample consisted of PBMCs. This chain uses TRBV7-2 with TRBJ1-1; D gene uncertain. The CDR3 bases are TGTGCCAGCAGCTTAGCGAGTTCGGACACTGAAGCTTTCTTT. It encodes CASSLASSDTEAFF.